Following are 30 T cell receptor beta chains from one sample sequenced in a study of cytomegalovirus exposure and HLA in healthy donors. Primers included in the PCR were 60 Vbeta and 13 Jbeta primers. Sequencing was performed with immunoSEQ multiplex PCR; in TCRdb, only in-frame clones are kept and a portion is missing. Seen here are over 50,000 clones, roughly 83% observed once, and the top ten hold over 1.5%. The sample taken for sequencing was PBMCs. The source is a man aged 35 to 55 in good health and CMV-seronegative.

This clone was detected only once. The V call is TRBV10-1, the J call TRBJ1-2, with 7 bases lining up with TRBD1. The germline CDR1 and CDR2 sequences are WNHNN and SYGVQD (reference sequence). Germline trimming cut 2 bases from V and 6 bases from J; bases unmatched to any gene: 9. There are 15 residues in the CDR3. CDR3 protein: CASSEGAGGQNGYTF. The CDR3 coding sequence is TGCGCCAGCAGTGAGGGGGCAGGGGGTCAGAATGGCTACACCTTC.

The chain is built from TRBV7-2 and TRBJ1-4, with TRBD1 matching over 7 bases. Germline V gene lookup returns CDR1 SGHTA and CDR2 FQGNSA. The CDR3 extends over 16 amino acids. V shed 5 bases and J 4 bases; nucleotides not matched to a gene: 10. CDR3 protein: CASSLGRGRVNEKLFF. In DNA, the CDR3 is TGTGCCAGCAGCCTAGGGAGGGGGCGGGTTAATGAAAAACTGTTTTTT.

V gene TRBV6-6 combines with J gene TRBJ2-2; D gene unclear. There are 13 residues in the CDR3. V was clipped by 0 bases and J by 6 bases, with 5 bases between them. CDR1 and CDR2 (germline): MNHNY, SVGAGI (reference sequence). CDR3: CASSYSSAGELFF. CDR3 DNA sequence: TGTGCCAGCAGTTACTCGAGTGCCGGGGAGCTGTTTTTT.

A single count supports this clone. The chain employs TRBV4-3 and TRBJ2-1, with TRBD2 matching over 13 bases. CDR1 and CDR2 (germline): LGHNA, YSLEER. The junction had 3 bases not matched to a gene; V was cut back by 4 bases and J by 6 bases. The CDR3 totals 15 residues. CDR3 sequence reads: CASSPTSGGANEQFF. The CDR3 DNA reads TGCGCCAGCAGCCCAACTAGCGGGGGGGCCAATGAGCAGTTCTTC.

This clone showed up just once. This chain connects TRBV5-1 to TRBJ1-1, with 7 bases lining up with TRBD1. CDR1 and CDR2 from the germline V gene are SGHRS and YFSETQ. Trimming removed 0 bases from V and 3 bases from J; junction bases left unmatched: 8. The CDR3 consists of 16 residues. CDR3 coding DNA: TGCGCCAGCAGCTTGGCGATCGCAGGGGGAGACACTGAAGCTTTCTTT. Encoded protein: CASSLAIAGGDTEAFF.

The chain links TRBV11-2 to TRBJ1-6; the D is unclear. The CDR3 length is 12 residues. Germline-derived CDR1 and CDR2 are SGHAT and FQNNGV. Trimming removed 3 bases at V and 8 bases at J, with 5 bases between. CDR3 region: CASSLADSPLHF. As DNA, the CDR3 is TGTGCCAGCAGCTTGGCAGATTCACCCCTCCACTTT.

The rearrangement links TRBV6-6 to TRBJ2-2, with 8 bases that match TRBD1. J lost 7 bases, V lost 6 bases, and 7 bases had no gene match. The CDR3 consists of 14 residues. Germline V gene data show CDR1 as MNHNY and CDR2 as SVGAGI (reference sequence). The CDR3 reads CASRGQGAIGELFF. The CDR3 coding sequence is TGTGCCAGCAGGGGCCAGGGGGCAATCGGGGAGCTGTTTTTT.

The rearrangement links TRBV2 to TRBJ2-1; no clear D. Deletions cut 4 bases from V and 0 bases from J, with 4 bases between. This CDR3 contains 13 residues. Germline CDR1 and CDR2: SNHLY and FYNNEI. CDR3 amino acids: CASSAISYNEQFF. The CDR3 DNA sequence: TGTGCCAGCAGTGCTATCTCCTACAATGAGCAGTTCTTC.

The rearrangement uses TRBV7-8 and TRBJ2-2; D is perhaps TRBD1 (5 bases). Germline V gene data show CDR1 as SGHVS and CDR2 as FQNEAQ. Between the trimmed V and J ends, which lost 2 bases and 7 bases, there was a span of 11 bases. The CDR3 consists of 14 residues. The CDR3: CASSLIRVRGELFF. The DNA of the CDR3 is TGTGCCAGCAGCTTAATCAGGGTCCGCGGGGAGCTGTTTTTT.

This rearrangement joins TRBV2 to TRBJ1-1, with 7 positions matching TRBD1. Germline V CDR1 and CDR2: SNHLY, FYNNEI. Germline trimming cut 7 bases from V and 1 base from J; bases unmatched to any gene: 6. This CDR3 contains 14 residues. This CDR3 reads CASTRDSPNTEAFF. For the CDR3, the DNA is TGTGCCAGCACTAGGGACAGCCCGAACACTGAAGCTTTCTTT.

This clone was seen only once. The gene calls are TRBV30 and TRBJ2-5; D is possibly TRBD1 (7 bases). V was pared by 0 bases and J by 5 bases, with 10 bases between. CDR3 length: 13 amino acids. Germline V gives CDR1 GTSNPN, CDR2 SVGIG (reference sequence). Here the CDR3 DNA reads TGTGCCTGGAGTGTACCAGGGGGGGAGACCCAGTACTTC. As protein: CAWSVPGGETQYF.

V is TRBV9 and J is TRBJ1-3; D unresolved. This CDR3 spans 13 amino acids. Germline V lookup: CDR1 SGDLS, CDR2 YYNGEE. V was trimmed by 4 bases and J by 2 bases, leaving 7 bases between them. For the CDR3, the DNA is TGTGCCAGCAGCCCCTTTACTGGAAACACCATATATTTT. This codes for CASSPFTGNTIYF.

This chain links TRBV27 with TRBJ2-3, with D maybe TRBD1 (5 bases). Trimming left V 3 bases short and J 6 bases short, with 13 bases between. CDR1 and CDR2 from the germline V gene are MNHEY and SMNVEV (reference sequence). This CDR3 spans 14 amino acids. The DNA for the CDR3 is TGTGCCAGCAGTTTTGGGCAGGGAATTGATACGCAGTATTTT. Its translation is CASSFGQGIDTQYF.

The V gene is TRBV28, the J gene TRBJ1-1; 8 bases align to TRBD1. The germline CDR1 and CDR2 sequences are MDHEN and SYDVKM. The junction had 6 bases not matched to a gene; V was cut back by 8 bases and J by 13 bases. This CDR3 is built from 10 residues. The CDR3 DNA is TGTGCCAGCGCTCAGGGGGCGGATTTCTTT. Protein: CASAQGADFF.

Here the CDR3 reads CASSSTGNYGYTF. In DNA form, the CDR3 reads TGTGCCAGCAGCTCGACAGGGAACTATGGCTACACCTTC. The J gene is TRBJ1-2, the V gene TRBV9; TRBD1 aligns across 7 bases. This CDR3 is built from 13 residues. V gave up 4 bases and J gave up 2 bases; unmatched junction bases: 2. The germline gives CDR1 SGDLS, CDR2 YYNGEE.

This chain uses TRBV4-3 with TRBJ2-1, with 7 bases that match TRBD1. Trimming took 0 bases from V and 3 from J; bases not matched to a gene: 5. This CDR3 spans 16 amino acids. Germline assignment: CDR1 LGHNA and CDR2 YSLEER. The CDR3 coding sequence is TGCGCCAGCAGCCAAGAGGGGGACAGTTTCTACAATGAGCAGTTCTTC. Its protein is CASSQEGDSFYNEQFF.

The gene calls are TRBV2 and TRBJ2-5; 9 nucleotides align to TRBD2. Per germline, CDR1 SNHLY and CDR2 FYNNEI. This CDR3 spans 14 amino acids. The J segment lost 2 bases and the V segment lost 6 bases, leaving 4 bases of the junction unmatched. CDR3 loop: CASRWRGGQETQYF. The DNA of the CDR3 is TGTGCCAGCAGGTGGCGGGGGGGACAAGAGACCCAGTACTTC.

V usage is TRBV10-3 and J usage is TRBJ1-2; D might be TRBD1 (5 bases). V lost 1 base and J 8 bases, leaving 11 bases between the germline ends. This CDR3 is built from 13 residues. From germline, CDR1 is ENHRY and CDR2 SYGVKD. The CDR3: CAISELGLAGYTF. The CDR3 nucleotides read TGTGCCATCAGTGAGTTGGGACTGGCAGGCTACACCTTC.

The chain uses TRBV2 and TRBJ1-6, with D hard to call. CDR1 SNHLY and CDR2 FYNNEI come from the germline V gene. The CDR3 consists of 13 residues. Trimming took 8 bases from V and 5 from J, leaving 10 bases between them. The CDR3: CASRGNNNSPLHF. CDR3 in DNA: TGTGCCAGCCGCGGGAATAATAATTCACCCCTCCACTTT.

This sequence joins TRBV28 and TRBJ2-7; D gene ambiguous. V lost 4 bases to trimming and J lost 9 bases, with 13 bases between them. The germline V gene has CDR1 MDHEN and CDR2 SYDVKM. This CDR3 contains 12 residues. The CDR3 loop is CASSSALPGQYV. CDR3 nucleotide sequence: TGTGCCAGCAGTTCCGCCCTCCCAGGGCAGTACGTC.

The J gene is TRBJ2-7, the V gene TRBV6-1; 10 nucleotides agree with TRBD1. Germline CDR1 is MNHNS and CDR2 is SASEGT. Trimming took 1 base from V and 0 from J; bases not matched to a gene: 6. The CDR3 contains 17 residues. CDR3 region: CASSEGGTGESSYEQYV. CDR3 bases: TGTGCCAGCAGTGAAGGCGGGACAGGGGAGAGCTCCTACGAGCAGTACGTC.

The chain employs TRBV5-8 and TRBJ2-4; D remains unclear. Germline CDR1 SGHTS, CDR2 YDEGEE. Trimming left V 0 bases short and J 0 bases short, with 13 bases between. This CDR3 spans 17 amino acids. CDR3 in amino acids: CASSLVRSKLAKNIQYF. The CDR3, as DNA: TGTGCCAGCAGCTTGGTTCGGAGCAAGTTAGCCAAAAACATTCAGTACTTC.

V is TRBV11-2 and J is TRBJ1-1; D ambiguous. Looked up from germline, CDR1 is SGHAT and CDR2 is FQNNGV. This CDR3 comprises 17 residues. Trimming removed 1 base at V and 1 base at J, with 16 bases between. The CDR3: CASSLGRLGKTNTEAFF. CDR3 bases: TGTGCCAGCAGCTTAGGGAGACTCGGTAAGACGAACACTGAAGCTTTCTTT.

This chain joins TRBV30 and TRBJ1-2, with 9 bases matching TRBD1. The CDR3 extends over 12 amino acids. Trimming took 2 bases from V and 7 from J; bases not matched to a gene: 2. CDR1 GTSNPN and CDR2 SVGIG come from the germline V gene (reference sequence). The DNA of the CDR3 is TGTGCCTGGAGTCGGACAGGGGCTGGCTACACCTTC. Translated: CAWSRTGAGYTF. Combining the CDR3 with reference TRBV30 and TRBJ1-2 gives the whole variable domain SQTIHQWPATLVQPVGSPLSLECTVEGTSNPNLYWYRQAAGRGLQLLFYSVGIGQISSEVPQNLSASRPQDRQFILSSKKLLLSDSGFYLCAWSRTGAGYTFGSGTRLTVV.

The chain carries TRBV27 and TRBJ2-7; 7 nucleotides align to TRBD1. V shed 8 bases, J shed 0 bases, and the junction held 1 base outside the gene matches. Germline V CDR1 and CDR2: MNHEY, SMNVEV (reference sequence). CDR3 length equals 12 residues. The CDR3 spells CASGTASYEQYF. The CDR3 nucleotides are TGTGCCAGCGGGACAGCCTCCTACGAGCAGTACTTC.

This clone was seen once. The V call is TRBV5-1, the J call TRBJ2-3, with 8 bases matching TRBD2. The CDR3 has 15 amino acids. Germline loops: CDR1 SGHRS, CDR2 YFSETQ. Unmatched junction bases numbered 4, after V lost 3 bases and J lost 1 base. The CDR3 spells CASSSRRGGTDTQYF. The CDR3 DNA reads TGCGCCAGCAGCTCTAGGCGGGGGGGCACAGATACGCAGTATTTT.

V is TRBV5-4 and J is TRBJ1-2, with 8 bases matching TRBD1. Germline loops: CDR1 SGHNT, CDR2 YYREEE (reference sequence). CDR3 length: 15 amino acids. The V gene end was trimmed by 4 bases and the J gene end by 6 bases; junction bases not matched to a gene: 11. This CDR3 is CASSAGQAGANGYTF. For the CDR3, the DNA is TGTGCCAGCAGCGCGGGACAGGCGGGGGCTAATGGCTACACCTTC.

This chain links TRBV30 with TRBJ2-2; D unresolved. The CDR3 runs to 16 residues. Germline CDR1 reads GTSNPN; CDR2 reads SVGIG (reference sequence). V shed 2 bases and J shed 1 base, with 14 bases lying between them. The CDR3 is CAWSPPGRQNTGELFF. CDR3 sequence (DNA): TGTGCCTGGAGTCCGCCAGGCCGACAGAACACCGGGGAGCTGTTTTTT.

The chain carries TRBV2 and TRBJ2-3, with 7 bases aligning to TRBD1. This CDR3 spans 13 amino acids. CDR1 is SNHLY and CDR2 is FYNNEI in the germline V gene. The J segment lost 2 bases and the V segment lost 9 bases, leaving 5 bases of the junction unmatched. The CDR3 DNA reads as TGTGCCAGGGGGACAGACCCCACAGATACGCAGTATTTT. Its protein is CARGTDPTDTQYF.

The chain couples TRBV2 to TRBJ1-1; 8 bases fit TRBD1. The trim removed 7 bases at V and 5 bases at J, leaving 12 bases unmatched. CDR1 is SNHLY and CDR2 is FYNNEI in the germline V gene. The CDR3 length is 15 residues. The CDR3 sequence: CASTSQGQGYTEAFF. CDR3 bases: TGTGCCAGCACAAGCCAAGGACAGGGATATACTGAAGCTTTCTTT.